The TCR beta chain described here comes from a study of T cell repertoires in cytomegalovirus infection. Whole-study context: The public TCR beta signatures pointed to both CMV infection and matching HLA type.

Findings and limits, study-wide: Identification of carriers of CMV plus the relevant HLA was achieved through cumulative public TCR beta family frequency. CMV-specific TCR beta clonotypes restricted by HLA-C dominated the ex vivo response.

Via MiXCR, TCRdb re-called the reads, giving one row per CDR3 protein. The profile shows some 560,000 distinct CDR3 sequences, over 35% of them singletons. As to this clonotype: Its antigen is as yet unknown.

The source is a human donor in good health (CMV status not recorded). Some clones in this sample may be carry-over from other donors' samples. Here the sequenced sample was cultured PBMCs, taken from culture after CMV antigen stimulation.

CDR3: CASSYVGKGETQYF. DNA of the CDR3: TGTGCCAGCAGTTACGTCGGGAAGGGTGAGACCCAGTACTTC. The chain is built from TRBV6-2 or TRBV6-3 and TRBJ2-5; a weak D match, TRBD2 (5 bases). This CDR3 region has 14 residues. Trimming shortened V by 2 bases and J by 5 bases, and 12 bases separated the two germline ends. Germline V gene data show CDR1 as MNHEY and CDR2 as SVGEGT.